A selection of T cell receptor beta chains follows, all from one sample in a study of T cell responses to AZD1222 COVID-19 vaccine. TCRdb keeps only in-frame clones here, not all; method: immunoSEQ multiplex PCR. The sample lists under 200,000 clones; around 93% were seen once. Source: peripheral blood, taken on day 0 of AZD1222 vaccination. The receptors shown here come from an adult in good health. The CDR3 runs from the conserved cysteine through the conserved F or W. A D gene is named only where the DNA matches it firmly. Clone sizes are given selectively: once, few, many, or a class where the clone is expanded.

D gene: TRBD2
clone size: NA
J gene: TRBJ2-7
V gene: TRBV7-8
CDR3 DNA: TGTGCCAGCAGTTCCCCAAGGATCGGACTAGCGGGAGGGCCGTCCGAGCAGTACTTC
CDR3 protein: CASSSPRIGLAGGPSEQYF

D gene: TRBD1
clone size: NA
J gene: TRBJ2-7
V gene: TRBV5-3
CDR3 DNA: TGTGCCAGAAGTAAGGACAGGTACGAGCAGTACTTC
CDR3 protein: CARSKDRYEQYF

D gene: NA
clone size: NA
J gene: TRBJ1-5
V gene: TRBV18
CDR3 DNA: TGTGCCAGCTCACCCGCATCTTTCCGAGGCAATCAGCCCCAGCATTTT
CDR3 protein: CASSPASFRGNQPQHF

D gene: NA
clone size: NA
J gene: TRBJ1-2
V gene: TRBV6-1
CDR3 DNA: TGTGCCAGCAGTGAACTCAGACACCTGAACTATGGCTACACCTTC
CDR3 protein: CASSELRHLNYGYTF

D gene: NA
clone size: NA
J gene: TRBJ2-3
V gene: TRBV27
CDR3 DNA: TGTGCCAGCGCCTCCGGAGCGCCCCGAAATACGCAGTATTTT
CDR3 protein: CASASGAPRNTQYF

D gene: NA
clone size: NA
J gene: TRBJ2-1
V gene: TRBV14
CDR3 DNA: TGTGCCAGCAGCCGAGTAAATGAGCAGTTCTTC
CDR3 protein: CASSRVNEQFF

D gene: TRBD2
clone size: NA
J gene: TRBJ2-1
V gene: TRBV11-3
CDR3 DNA: TGTGCCAGCAGCCCAGGCGCGGGAGTGGGGAATGAGCAGTTCTTC
CDR3 protein: CASSPGAGVGNEQFF

D gene: NA
clone size: NA
J gene: TRBJ1-1
V gene: TRBV15
CDR3 DNA: TGTGCCACCAGCACAGGACAGAACACTGAAGCTTTCTTT
CDR3 protein: CATSTGQNTEAFF

D gene: TRBD1
clone size: NA
J gene: TRBJ1-4
V gene: TRBV6-5
CDR3 DNA: TGTGCCAGCAGACAGGGGGCGTTTTATGAAAAACTGTTTTTT
CDR3 protein: CASRQGAFYEKLFF

D gene: TRBD1
clone size: NA
J gene: TRBJ1-4
V gene: TRBV6-5
CDR3 DNA: TGTGCCAGCAGAAATACAGGGGGTAATGAAAAACTGTTTTTT
CDR3 protein: CASRNTGGNEKLFF

D gene: NA
clone size: NA
J gene: TRBJ1-2
V gene: TRBV7-2
CDR3 DNA: TGTGCCAGCAGCTTATTGGGGGTTGGCTACACCTTC
CDR3 protein: CASSLLGVGYTF

D gene: TRBD1
clone size: NA
J gene: TRBJ1-2
V gene: TRBV28
CDR3 DNA: TGTGCCAGCAGTTTATCGGGGAAAAGGGGGCACACCTTC
CDR3 protein: CASSLSGKRGHTF

D gene: NA
clone size: NA
J gene: TRBJ2-3
V gene: TRBV5-4
CDR3 DNA: TGTGCCAGCAGCTTAGGGGATTCGGGCACAGATACGCAGTATTTT
CDR3 protein: CASSLGDSGTDTQYF

D gene: NA
clone size: NA
J gene: TRBJ2-2
V gene: TRBV5-4
CDR3 DNA: TGTGCCAGCAGCTTGGCTACCGGGGAGCTGTTTTTT
CDR3 protein: CASSLATGELFF

D gene: NA
clone size: NA
J gene: TRBJ1-1
V gene: TRBV9
CDR3 DNA: TGTGCCAGCAGCCCATCGCCGGGGGGGTGGGACTCTGAAGCTTTCTTT
CDR3 protein: CASSPSPGGWDSEAFF

D gene: TRBD2
clone size: NA
J gene: TRBJ2-1
V gene: TRBV5-1
CDR3 DNA: TGCGCCAGCAGCACCACGACTAGCGGGAGAGAGCAGTTCTTC
CDR3 protein: CASSTTTSGREQFF

D gene: NA
clone size: NA
J gene: TRBJ2-1
V gene: TRBV11-3
CDR3 DNA: TGTGCCAGCAGCTTAGAAGACAAGGCAGAGCAGTTCTTC
CDR3 protein: CASSLEDKAEQFF

D gene: TRBD1
clone size: NA
J gene: TRBJ1-2
V gene: TRBV18
CDR3 DNA: TGTGCCAGCTCACCTTTACCCGGGACAGGGGGGAATGGCTACACCTTC
CDR3 protein: CASSPLPGTGGNGYTF

D gene: TRBD1
clone size: NA
J gene: TRBJ1-6
V gene: TRBV5-1
CDR3 DNA: TGCGCCAGCAGCATAGGGACAGGGATTGGTTCACCCCTCCACTTT
CDR3 protein: CASSIGTGIGSPLHF

D gene: NA
clone size: few
J gene: TRBJ1-1
V gene: TRBV11-2
CDR3 DNA: TGTGCCAGCAGCGTTGGAGGGAACACTGAAGCTTTCTTT
CDR3 protein: CASSVGGNTEAFF

D gene: NA
clone size: NA
J gene: TRBJ2-1
V gene: TRBV7-9
CDR3 DNA: TGTGCCAGCAGCCCCCCCGGGAGCTCCTACAATGAGCAGTTCTTC
CDR3 protein: CASSPPGSSYNEQFF

D gene: NA
clone size: NA
J gene: TRBJ2-3
V gene: TRBV7-2
CDR3 DNA: TGTGCCAGCAGCCAACGGCCAGATACGCAGTATTTT
CDR3 protein: CASSQRPDTQYF

D gene: NA
clone size: NA
J gene: TRBJ2-7
V gene: TRBV9
CDR3 DNA: TGTGCCAGCAGCGGGAGGGTCGGAGGGACCGCCTACGAGCAGTACTTC
CDR3 protein: CASSGRVGGTAYEQYF

D gene: TRBD2
clone size: NA
J gene: TRBJ2-7
V gene: TRBV5-4
CDR3 DNA: TGTGCCAGCAGCTTGGTCCTAGCGGGAGGGCCCTACGAGCAGTACTTC
CDR3 protein: CASSLVLAGGPYEQYF

D gene: TRBD2
clone size: NA
J gene: TRBJ2-1
V gene: TRBV9
CDR3 DNA: TGTGCCAGCAGCGCCCATCTAGCGGGGTACAATGAGCAGTTCTTC
CDR3 protein: CASSAHLAGYNEQFF

D gene: NA
clone size: NA
J gene: TRBJ2-2
V gene: TRBV28
CDR3 DNA: TGTGCCAGCAGTTTGTTAGGGAACACCGGGGAGCTGTTTTTT
CDR3 protein: CASSLLGNTGELFF

D gene: TRBD1
clone size: NA
J gene: TRBJ1-4
V gene: TRBV7-9
CDR3 DNA: TGTGCCAGCAGCTTAAGTCTGACAGGGAGGGACGAAAAACTGTTTTTT
CDR3 protein: CASSLSLTGRDEKLFF

D gene: TRBD2
clone size: NA
J gene: TRBJ2-3
V gene: TRBV10-1
CDR3 DNA: TGCGCCAGCAGTGAACTAGCGGGGACCACAGATACGCAGTATTTT
CDR3 protein: CASSELAGTTDTQYF

D gene: NA
clone size: NA
J gene: TRBJ1-1
V gene: TRBV30
CDR3 DNA: TGTGCCTGGAGGGAAACATCTTACACTGAAGCTTTCTTT
CDR3 protein: CAWRETSYTEAFF

D gene: NA
clone size: NA
J gene: TRBJ1-1
V gene: TRBV12-3/TRBV12-4
CDR3 DNA: TGTGCCAGCAGTTTCTTCCGTGAAGCTTTCTTT
CDR3 protein: CASSFFREAFF

D gene: TRBD1
clone size: NA
J gene: TRBJ2-1
V gene: TRBV14
CDR3 DNA: TGTGCCAGCAGTACCCGGGACAGGGGATTTAATGAGCAGTTCTTC
CDR3 protein: CASSTRDRGFNEQFF

D gene: NA
clone size: NA
J gene: TRBJ1-5
V gene: TRBV28
CDR3 DNA: TGTGCCAGCAGTTTAGGAGGATCTGCTCAGCCCCAGCATTTT
CDR3 protein: CASSLGGSAQPQHF

D gene: TRBD2
clone size: NA
J gene: TRBJ2-2
V gene: TRBV15
CDR3 DNA: TGTGCCACCAGCCTATTGTGGACTAGCGGCCTGAACACCGGGGAGCTGTTTTTT
CDR3 protein: CATSLLWTSGLNTGELFF

D gene: NA
clone size: NA
J gene: TRBJ1-6
V gene: TRBV5-1
CDR3 DNA: TGCGCCAGCAGCCTGGGGTTGGCGGGGGCTGGTAATTCACCCCTCCACTTT
CDR3 protein: CASSLGLAGAGNSPLHF

D gene: NA
clone size: NA
J gene: TRBJ2-5
V gene: TRBV7-7
CDR3 DNA: TGTGCTAGCAGCTTAGGAAGCGGATCCCAGACCTACTTC
CDR3 protein: CASSLGSGSQTYF

D gene: NA
clone size: NA
J gene: TRBJ2-2
V gene: TRBV5-1
CDR3 DNA: TGCGCCAGCAGCCCTAGATCAGGGAACACCGGGGAGCTGTTTTTT
CDR3 protein: CASSPRSGNTGELFF

D gene: NA
clone size: NA
J gene: TRBJ2-7
V gene: TRBV28
CDR3 DNA: TGTGCCAGCAGTTTTGGGCAGGGTTCCTACGAGCAGTACTTC
CDR3 protein: CASSFGQGSYEQYF

D gene: NA
clone size: few
J gene: TRBJ1-5
V gene: TRBV19
CDR3 DNA: TGTGCCAGTAGTATAGGTGTGAGCAATCAGCCCCAGCATTTT
CDR3 protein: CASSIGVSNQPQHF

D gene: NA
clone size: NA
J gene: TRBJ1-4
V gene: TRBV20-1
CDR3 DNA: TGCAGTGCACGGAATGAAAAACTGTTTTTT
CDR3 protein: CSARNEKLFF

D gene: NA
clone size: NA
J gene: TRBJ1-1
V gene: TRBV6-5
CDR3 DNA: TGTGCCAGCTATCGGGGGAAGAACACTGAAGCTTTCTTT
CDR3 protein: CASYRGKNTEAFF

D gene: TRBD2
clone size: NA
J gene: TRBJ2-5
V gene: TRBV24-1
CDR3 DNA: TGTGCCACCAGTGATGCAGGAGAAGTAGCGGGAGGACGGGAGACCCAGTACTTC
CDR3 protein: CATSDAGEVAGGRETQYF

D gene: NA
clone size: NA
J gene: TRBJ2-7
V gene: TRBV4-1
CDR3 DNA: TGCGCCAGCAGCCAAGATCGCGGCATGCCCGGGTGGAGGTACTTC
CDR3 protein: CASSQDRGMPGWRYF

D gene: TRBD2
clone size: NA
J gene: TRBJ2-7
V gene: TRBV18
CDR3 DNA: TGTGCCAGCTCACCAGGACTAGCGGCCTACGAGCAGTACTTC
CDR3 protein: CASSPGLAAYEQYF

D gene: TRBD2
clone size: NA
J gene: TRBJ2-1
V gene: TRBV7-6
CDR3 DNA: TGTGCCAGTTCTCGACTAGCGGGGAACAATGAGCAGTTCTTC
CDR3 protein: CASSRLAGNNEQFF

D gene: NA
clone size: NA
J gene: TRBJ2-7
V gene: TRBV6-5
CDR3 DNA: TGTGCCAGCAGCTCCTCCGAGCAGTACTTC
CDR3 protein: CASSSSEQYF